These 23 T cell receptor beta chains originate from one sample sequenced in a study of cytomegalovirus exposure and HLA in healthy donors. In the PCR, 60 Vbeta and 13 Jbeta primers were used. Measured with immunoSEQ multiplex PCR; TCRdb has only the in-frame clones, and not every one. The table includes 280,000 or so clones, about 90% detected once. Sequenced sample: PBMCs. All receptors derive from a woman in her late teens or twenties in good health and CMV-seronegative.

The rearrangement joins TRBV6-4 to TRBJ2-3, with TRBD2 matching 12 bases. The CDR3 length is 16 residues. In germline, CDR1 is MRHNA, CDR2 SNTAGT. Trimming removed 8 bases from V and 3 bases from J; junction bases left unmatched: 9. The CDR3 nucleotides are TGTGCCAGCTCAATGGCTAGCGGGGGGGCGACAGATACGCAGTATTTT. It yields the protein CASSMASGGATDTQYF.

The chain carries TRBV30 and TRBJ1-2; the D gene is possibly TRBD1 (6 bases). Germline values: CDR1 GTSNPN, CDR2 SVGIG (reference sequence). This CDR3 spans 14 amino acids. Trimming left V 0 bases short and J 4 bases short, with 12 bases between. The CDR3 bases are TGTGCCTGGAGTGTAGTGGGGGCCGGCTATGGCTACACCTTC. Encoded protein: CAWSVVGAGYGYTF.

CDR3 protein: CASRPSMLNYGYTF. CDR3 bases: TGTGCCAGCAGACCTTCTATGCTTAACTATGGCTACACCTTC. V and J are TRBV2 and TRBJ1-2; D uncertain. Deletions cut 6 bases from V and 1 base from J, with 12 bases between. Germline CDR1 and CDR2: SNHLY and FYNNEI. CDR3 size: 14 residues.

The V gene is TRBV5-8, the J gene TRBJ1-2; D gene unclear. Trimming cost V 2 bases and J 7 bases, with 12 bases left between them. From germline, CDR1 is SGHTS and CDR2 YDEGEE. CDR3 length: 13 amino acids. CDR3: CASSFTRLVGYTF. In DNA form, the CDR3 reads TGTGCCAGCAGCTTCACCCGGTTAGTTGGCTACACCTTC.

The J gene is TRBJ1-2, the V gene TRBV30, with D possibly matching TRBD1 (5 bases). Trimming took 2 bases from V and 2 from J, leaving 12 bases between them. Germline CDR1 is GTSNPN and CDR2 is SVGIG (reference sequence). The length of the CDR3 is 14 residues. The CDR3 coding sequence is TGTGCCTGGAGTCTTTTGACAGAAAACTATGGCTACACCTTC. Amino acid sequence: CAWSLLTENYGYTF.

V and J are TRBV15 and TRBJ2-3; D is unresolved. Trimming shortened V by 3 bases and J by 6 bases, and 7 bases separated the two germline ends. Germline V gives CDR1 LNHNV, CDR2 YYDKDF (reference sequence). The CDR3 has 12 amino acids. The CDR3 here is CATSSSRDTQYF. CDR3 bases: TGTGCCACCAGCAGTTCCCGGGATACGCAGTATTTT.

In its sample, this clone was seen a few times. This chain connects TRBV5-1 to TRBJ2-1, with D possibly being TRBD1 (6 bases). V lost 1 base, J lost 1 base, and 9 bases lay in between. CDR3 length: 15 residues. CDR1 and CDR2 from the germline V gene are SGHRS and YFSETQ. The CDR3 coding sequence is TGCGCCAGCAGCTTGACAGGGCTATCCTACAATGAGCAGTTCTTC. This sequence encodes CASSLTGLSYNEQFF.

This chain connects TRBV5-1 to TRBJ2-1; D might be TRBD2 (5 bases). Germline V lookup: CDR1 SGHRS, CDR2 YFSETQ. The V end was cut by 1 base, the J end by 7 bases, with 15 bases between. This CDR3 contains 15 residues. CDR3 protein: CASSLLVNEGNEQFF. Written as DNA, the CDR3 is TGCGCCAGCAGCTTGTTAGTCAACGAGGGTAATGAGCAGTTCTTC. Full variable domain (missing parts from reference TRBV5-1 and TRBJ2-1): KAGVTQTPRYLIKTRGQQVTLSCSPISGHRSVSWYQQTPGQGLQFLFEYFSETQRNKGNFPGRFSGRQFSNSRSEMNVSTLELGDSALYLCASSLLVNEGNEQFFGPGTRLTVL.

The chain couples TRBV27 to TRBJ2-3; TRBD2 is a possible D gene (5 bases). The germline V gene encodes CDR1 MNHEY and CDR2 SMNVEV (reference sequence). Between the trimmed V and J ends, which lost 6 bases and 2 bases, there was a span of 15 bases. CDR3 length equals 15 residues. Here the CDR3 reads CASSPSRGSTDTQYF. CDR3 bases: TGTGCCAGCAGCCCTTCTCGGGGTTCCACAGATACGCAGTATTTT.

The chain uses TRBV9 and TRBJ1-1; 8 nucleotides agree with TRBD1. This CDR3 is built from 15 residues. The germline V gene encodes CDR1 SGDLS and CDR2 YYNGEE. After removal of 5 bases from V and 4 bases from J, the junction contained 10 bases not matched to a gene. The CDR3 DNA reads TGTGCCAGCAGTCATGGACAGGGAGGGAGCACTGAAGCTTTCTTT. This gives the protein CASSHGQGGSTEAFF.

The chain links TRBV15 to TRBJ1-4; no reliable D call. The CDR3 has 14 residues. Per the germline V gene, CDR1 is LNHNV and CDR2 is YYDKDF (reference sequence). V lost 6 bases to trimming and J lost 6 bases, with 14 bases between them. The CDR3 sequence: CATSDGSSDEKLFF. CDR3 nucleotide sequence: TGTGCCACCAGTGATGGTTCAAGCGATGAAAAACTGTTTTTT. Full variable domain (missing parts from reference TRBV15 and TRBJ1-4): DAMVIQNPRYQVTQFGKPVTLSCSQTLNHNVMYWYQQKSSQAPKLLFHYYDKDFNNEADTPDNFQSRRPNTSFCFLDIRSPGLGDTAMYLCATSDGSSDEKLFFGSGTQLSVL.

The V gene is TRBV27, the J gene TRBJ1-1; 7 bases are a match to TRBD1. This CDR3 spans 13 amino acids. The V gene end was trimmed by 4 bases and the J gene end by 4 bases; junction bases not matched to a gene: 3. The V gene's germline CDR1 is MNHEY and CDR2 SMNVEV (reference sequence). In DNA, the CDR3 is TGTGCCAGCAGTTATCAGGGGGGCACTGAAGCTTTCTTT. Translating it yields CASSYQGGTEAFF.

The chain is built from TRBV9 and TRBJ1-3; 7 bases align to TRBD1. Germline loops: CDR1 SGDLS, CDR2 YYNGEE. This CDR3 has 16 residues. V trimming: 3 bases; J trimming: 4 bases; junction bases outside the gene matches: 10. The CDR3 DNA reads as TGTGCCAGCAGCGGACCCCAGGGGGTAAGGGGAAACACCATATATTTT. It encodes CASSGPQGVRGNTIYF.

This clone was detected only once. The chain recombines TRBV19 with TRBJ1-1; D uncertain. Germline assignment: CDR1 LNHDA and CDR2 SQIVND (reference sequence). This CDR3 comprises 16 residues. V was cut by 10 bases and J by 1 base, with 22 bases left in between. CDR3 sequence reads: CATTPPSWVGNTEAFF. CDR3 coding DNA: TGTGCCACCACCCCGCCTAGTTGGGTTGGGAACACTGAAGCTTTCTTT.

This chain joins TRBV9 and TRBJ1-6; 9 positions match TRBD1. The V and J ends lost 0 bases and 5 bases, in that order; junction bases with no gene match: 6. Germline CDR1 reads SGDLS; CDR2 reads YYNGEE. This CDR3 has 17 amino acids. CDR3 protein: CASSVDPRQGDNSPLHF. The CDR3 coding sequence is TGTGCCAGCAGCGTAGACCCAAGACAGGGGGATAATTCACCCCTCCACTTT.

The V gene is TRBV19, the J gene TRBJ2-7; perhaps TRBD1 as D (6 bases). Germline CDR1 and CDR2: LNHDA and SQIVND (reference sequence). The CDR3 runs to 12 residues. The V end lost 11 bases, the J end lost 6 bases, and 17 bases lay between the germline ends. The CDR3 protein is CASGTNGPEQYF. The CDR3 DNA reads as TGTGCCTCTGGGACAAACGGCCCCGAGCAGTACTTC.

This chain joins TRBV6-6 and TRBJ1-1; 10 nucleotides match TRBD1. CDR1 and CDR2 from the germline V gene are MNHNY and SVGAGI (reference sequence). The CDR3 loop spans 15 amino acids. J lost 5 bases, V lost 7 bases, and 10 bases had no gene match. The CDR3, as DNA: TGTGCCAGCATTCAGACAGGGGGCCGGAGAACTGAAGCTTTCTTT. Translating it yields CASIQTGGRRTEAFF.

The rearrangement uses TRBV2 and TRBJ1-5; D unclear. The CDR3 length is 14 residues. Germline V CDR1 and CDR2: SNHLY, FYNNEI. Trimming stripped 7 bases from V and 5 bases from J, with 15 bases between. CDR3 region: CASIATAADQPQHF. CDR3 nucleotide sequence: TGTGCCAGCATAGCGACCGCTGCGGATCAGCCCCAGCATTTT. Filled out from reference TRBV2 and TRBJ1-5, the complete variable domain reads EPEVTQTPSHQVTQMGQEVILRCVPISNHLYFYWYRQILGQKVEFLVSFYNNEISEKSEIFDDQFSVERPDGSNFTLKIRSTKLEDSAMYFCASIATAADQPQHFGDGTRLSIL.

The V call is TRBV19, the J call TRBJ1-6; the match to TRBD1 covers 11 bases. Germline CDR1 and CDR2: LNHDA and SQIVND (reference sequence). J gave up 9 bases and V 3 bases, and 7 bases lay outside the gene matches. This CDR3 contains 16 residues. DNA of the CDR3: TGTGCCAGTAGTATCCGGACAGGGGGCAAGGTTTCACCCCTCCACTTT. This sequence encodes CASSIRTGGKVSPLHF.

The rearrangement joins TRBV11-2 to TRBJ2-1, with 8 bases fitting TRBD1. CDR1 is SGHAT and CDR2 is FQNNGV in the germline V gene. J gave up 1 base and V 1 base, and 3 bases lay outside the gene matches. This CDR3 comprises 16 residues. The CDR3 DNA sequence: TGTGCCAGCAGCTTAGTGGACAGGGTTTCCTACAATGAGCAGTTCTTC. This sequence encodes CASSLVDRVSYNEQFF.

The chain is built from TRBV12-1 and TRBJ1-5; TRBD1, the table's D call, lacks a check against the DNA. TRBV12-1 is flagged as a pseudogene. This CDR3 has 16 amino acids. This CDR3 is CASSLPQANSNQPQHF. For the CDR3, the DNA is TGTGCCAGCAGCCTCCCACAGGCAAATAGCAATCAGCCCCAGCATTTT.

This clone was counted once. The gene calls are TRBV19 and TRBJ1-1; a weak D match, TRBD1 (6 bases). Germline V gene data show CDR1 as LNHDA and CDR2 as SQIVND (reference sequence). The CDR3 spans 15 residues. V lost 1 base to trimming and J lost 2 bases, with 11 bases between them. The CDR3, as DNA: TGTGCCAGTAGTATAGGTACAGGGATTAACACTGAAGCTTTCTTT. The encoded protein is CASSIGTGINTEAFF.

The chain carries TRBV19 and TRBJ2-1; D perhaps matches TRBD1 (5 bases). The germline CDR1 and CDR2 sequences are LNHDA and SQIVND (reference sequence). V shed 3 bases and J shed 10 bases, with 13 bases lying between them. CDR3 length: 13 amino acids. CDR3 sequence (DNA): TGTGCCAGTAGTATTGGGGCCTCTACGGAGCAGTTCTTC. Translating gives CASSIGASTEQFF.